This T cell receptor (delta chain) was sequenced for a study of Vγ9Vδ2 T cells in congenital toxoplasmosis (dated by TCRdb to the early 2020s). In the study overall: Congenital toxoplasmosis was diagnosed using IgG, IgM and IgA serology, Western blot and an in-house interferon-gamma release assay. TCR sequencing was performed on 5 or 6 infected and about 11 uninfected infants at 2 months and on 3 infected and 4 uninfected infants at 1 year. Repertoires were sequenced from infants at 2 months after birth and at 1 year of age. The study compared gamma and delta chain CDR3 repertoires of sorted blood gammadelta T cells between congenitally T. gondii-infected and uninfected infants.

cDNA was made by template-switch reverse transcription with TRGC- and TRDC-specific primers in one tube, using SuperScript II. The TRGC primer was designed so that it binds both the TRGC1 and the TRGC2 constant genes. The KAPA Real-Time Library Amplification Kit was used for TRG and TRD amplification, and AMPure XP bead purification was performed between steps. Index PCR with the Nextera XT Index Kit was used to attach Illumina sequencing adapters. TRG and TRD amplicons were sequenced on an Illumina MiSeq with the V2 300 kit, giving 150 bp paired-end reads. Per the authors' processing: Before further analysis, read quality was checked using FastQC version 0.11.8. Reads were mapped to GenBank TRG or TRD reference genes, and MiXCR version 3.0.3 was used to assemble CDR3 sequences. Default MiXCR settings were used, apart from assembling TRDD gene segments from 3 instead of 5 consecutive nucleotides. N additions, CDR3 length, J segment length and clonotype sharing between samples were all calculated using VDJtools version 1.2.1. CDR3 sequences that were out of frame or contained stop codons were removed from the analysis. Infant repertoires were compared for overlap with previously published fetal, cord blood and adult blood Vgamma9Vdelta2 repertoires. TCRdb recomputed clones from the public reads with CATT; identical DNA rows were then combined. The V and J calls were determined by TCRdb, not by the authors. This sample gives over 350 delta-chain clones in total; more than 20% of them show up just once. Roughly four fifths of the sample rests with the top ten.

The investigation overall reported the following: At 1 year of age, repertoire differences between infected and uninfected infants were less clear than at 2 months. Two months was the earliest age with enough suitable sample material for TCR repertoire analysis, so newborn repertoires were not sequenced. High prevalence of a public TRGV9 clonotype was observed in both infected and uninfected infants. Compared with uninfected infants, infected infants at 2 months appeared to have fewer N additions in their TRGV9 and TRDV2 CDR3s, and this was especially true for TRDV2-TRDJ1 sequences. In 2-month-old infants, germline-encoded fetal-type TRDV2 CDR3 sequences seemed to be more common in infected than in uninfected infants, which suggests a footprint of in utero expansion.

The same treatment, consisting of spiramycin and/or pyrimethamine plus sulfadiazine plus folinic acid, was given to mothers of infected and uninfected infants alike. Every infant, whether infected or uninfected, was delivered at term after more than 37 weeks of gestation. About 1 mL of blood was processed into PBMCs by Lymphoprep gradient centrifugation, after which the PBMCs were cryopreserved in liquid nitrogen and shipped to Belgium. After thawing, PBMCs were labeled with Zombie NIR viability dye and stained with CD3, TCR gammadelta, Vgamma9 and Vdelta2 antibodies. A FACSAria III was used to sort CD3+ TCRgammadelta+ T cells, reaching a mean purity of roughly 98%. For each sample, RNA was extracted from about 10,000 sorted gammadelta T cells with the RNeasy Micro Kit. Infants were born to mothers enrolled with primary T. gondii infection during pregnancy. Peripheral blood was collected from the infants at an outpatient microbiology and virology center in Pavia, Italy.

Concerning this clone itself: Its antigen is not yet known. A far larger clone is one base from this, pointing to a likely read error.

From the germline V gene, CDR1 is TSWWSYY and CDR2 is QGS. Trimming removed 3 bases from V and 0 bases from J, leaving 23 bases between the germline ends. Inclusive of the bounding cysteine and phenylalanine, the CDR3 is 19 residues long. Just the 57-base CDR3 DNA is kept, in frame starting at base 1. The sequenced sample was gamma-delta T cells from blood. The receptor chain draws on TRDV1 and TRDJ1, with the D call tentatively TRDD2 or TRDD3, each fitting 6 bases. The TCR comes from a child under 10 years old born to a mother with Toxoplasma gondii infection during pregnancy, either congenitally infected or uninfected (not recorded which). The encoded CDR3 is CALGDPSYAYWANTDKLIF. In nucleotide form, the sequence is TGTGCTCTTGGGGACCCCTCCTACGCGTACTGGGCGAACACCGATAAACTCATCTTT.